These 17 T cell receptor beta chains were all obtained from the same sample, sequenced in a study of T cells in tumors after PD-1 blockade. The data were produced by immunoSEQ multiplex PCR, yet TCRdb's version contains in-frame clones alone and is incomplete. The sample records tens of thousands of clones, just under 80% being singletons. The specimen comprised PBMCs, sampled before anti-PD-1 treatment. The receptors derive from a human donor with basal cell carcinoma.

With regard to this clone: Other DNA sequences in the sample encode the same CDR3. The chain uses TRBV2 and TRBJ2-1; 7 nucleotides line up with TRBD2. CDR3 length: 19 amino acids. From germline, CDR1 is SNHLY and CDR2 FYNNEI. V gave up 11 bases and J gave up 0 bases; unmatched junction bases: 22. In DNA, the CDR3 is TGTGCCCGCTGTGAAGGGTGGGCGGGGGTGGGGAGCTCCTACAATGAGCAGTTCTTC. Translation gives CARCEGWAGVGSSYNEQFF.

This chain joins TRBV4-2 and TRBJ2-3; the match to TRBD2 covers 11 bases. Germline CDR1 and CDR2: LGHNA and YNFKEQ. CDR3 length equals 19 residues. With V trimmed by 0 bases and J by 4 bases, 12 bases remained unmatched. As DNA, the CDR3 is TGTGCCAGCAGCCAAGAGGGAGGAACTAGCGGGGGAGTGGCAGATACGCAGTATTTT. Translated, it gives CASSQEGGTSGGVADTQYF.

DNA of the CDR3: TGTGCCAGCAGCTTGTCCGGCAATGAGCAGTTCTTC. Residues: CASSLSGNEQFF. The J gene is TRBJ2-1, the V gene TRBV7-6; no definite D call. V was clipped by 3 bases and J by 6 bases, with 6 bases between them. The CDR3 has 12 amino acids. CDR1 is SGHVS and CDR2 is FNYEAQ in the germline V gene. Complete variable domain (other parts from reference TRBV7-6 and TRBJ2-1): GAGVSQSPRYKVTKRGQDVALRCDPISGHVSLYWYRQALGQGPEFLTYFNYEAQQDKSGLPNDRFSAERPEGSISTLTIQRTEQRDSAMYRCASSLSGNEQFFGPGTRLTVL.

This clone was counted only a few times. CDR3 residues: CAISAGTKSYGYTF. The CDR3 bases are TGTGCCATCAGTGCCGGGACTAAGAGCTATGGCTACACCTTC. The V call is TRBV10-3, the J call TRBJ1-2, with D maybe TRBD1 (5 bases). The CDR3 length is 14 residues. In germline, CDR1 is ENHRY, CDR2 SYGVKD. Trimming took off 4 bases at V and 4 bases at J, with 13 bases between the two ends.

The chain links TRBV3-1 (or the pseudogene TRBV3-2) to TRBJ2-5; possibly TRBD2 for D (5 bases). Germline V gives CDR1 LGHDT, CDR2 YNNKEL (reference sequence). V lost 2 bases to trimming and J lost 2 bases, with 6 bases between them. This CDR3 region has 13 residues. Here the CDR3 DNA reads TGTGCCAGCAGCCAATGGGAGCAAGAGACCCAGTACTTC. Its translation: CASSQWEQETQYF.

The chain recombines TRBV5-1 with TRBJ1-4; D not resolved. Germline values: CDR1 SGHRS, CDR2 YFSETQ. This CDR3 spans 14 amino acids. V was trimmed by 0 bases and J by 5 bases, leaving 8 bases between them. For the CDR3, the DNA is TGCGCCAGCAGCTTGGGGCAGGCGAATGAAAAACTGTTTTTT. Amino acids: CASSLGQANEKLFF.

This clone was seen a few times. The genes are TRBV28 and TRBJ2-1; tentative D call: TRBD1 (5 bases). CDR1 and CDR2 from the germline V gene are MDHEN and SYDVKM. V gave up 0 bases and J gave up 10 bases, with 19 bases separating them. CDR3 length equals 16 residues. CDR3 DNA: TGTGCCAGCAGTTTATGGCGGCAGGGAACTCTATGGGAGCAGTTCTTC. Translating it yields CASSLWRQGTLWEQFF.

This clone was seen only once. The genes are TRBV12-3 or TRBV12-4 and TRBJ2-1, with D perhaps TRBD1 (5 bases). V was clipped by 6 bases and J by 4 bases, with 10 bases between them. The length of the CDR3 is 13 residues. The DNA of the CDR3 is TGTGCCAGCAGATCGACAGCTTACAATGAGCAGTTCTTC. Its translation: CASRSTAYNEQFF.

The table lists this clone with a few counts. This chain joins TRBV5-6 and TRBJ1-3; 7 nucleotides line up with TRBD1. This CDR3 region has 14 residues. CDR1 is SGHDT, CDR2 YYEEEE, per germline. V was pared by 4 bases and J by 4 bases, with 5 bases of the junction left unmatched. The CDR3 bases are TGTGCCAGCAGCCCGGGACAGCTAGGAAACACCATATATTTT. Translation gives CASSPGQLGNTIYF.

V and J are TRBV24-1 and TRBJ2-1, with 7 bases that match TRBD2. Germline CDR1 reads KGHDR; CDR2 reads SFDVKD. V dropped 6 bases and J dropped 8; count of bases not matched to a gene: 3. The CDR3 extends over 12 amino acids. The CDR3 DNA sequence: TGTGCCACCAGTACCAGCGGGGATGAGCAGTTCTTC. Its translation is CATSTSGDEQFF.

The V gene is TRBV5-1, the J gene TRBJ2-2, with D hard to call. There are 16 residues in the CDR3. The V end was cut by 2 bases, the J end by 0 bases, with 11 bases between. Germline V CDR1 and CDR2: SGHRS, YFSETQ. The CDR3 DNA reads as TGCGCCAGCAGCTTACAAACCCCTCCGAACACCGGGGAGCTGTTTTTT. The encoded protein is CASSLQTPPNTGELFF.

The chain has TRBV3-1 (or the pseudogene TRBV3-2) and TRBJ1-6, with D unclear. V was pared by 6 bases and J by 4 bases, with 13 bases between. The CDR3 runs 15 residues. Germline V gene lookup returns CDR1 LGHDT and CDR2 YNNKEL (reference sequence). The CDR3 region is CASSQRTEYNSPLHF. Here the CDR3 DNA reads TGTGCCAGCAGTCAGCGGACGGAATATAATTCACCCCTCCACTTT.

The chain couples TRBV28 to TRBJ2-1, with a weak D call TRBD2 (6 bases). Germline CDR1 reads MDHEN; CDR2 reads SYDVKM. The CDR3 spans 13 residues. With 3 bases removed from V and 9 bases from J, the gap between germline ends came to 12 bases. The CDR3 coding sequence is TGTGCCAGCAGTTTTGACGGGAGCGTTGAGCAGTTCTTC. Translated, it gives CASSFDGSVEQFF.

The J gene is TRBJ1-3, the V gene TRBV6-5, with unresolved D. V was pared by 2 bases and J by 1 base, with 12 bases between. From germline, CDR1 is MNHEY and CDR2 SVGAGI. The CDR3 is 16 residues long. As DNA, the CDR3 is TGTGCCAGCAGTTACGCCCCGGCGGCGTCTGGAAACACCATATATTTT. Translated: CASSYAPAASGNTIYF.

The chain recombines TRBV19 with TRBJ1-4, with TRBD1 matching 8 bases. The CDR3 loop spans 15 amino acids. In germline, CDR1 is LNHDA, CDR2 SQIVND (reference sequence). With V trimmed by 3 bases and J by 8 bases, 8 bases remained unmatched. This chain's CDR3 is CASSIGQGAEEKLFF. CDR3 DNA: TGTGCCAGTAGTATCGGGCAGGGGGCGGAGGAAAAACTGTTTTTT.

J is TRBJ2-5 and V is TRBV5-1; perhaps TRBD2 as D (6 bases). Germline CDR1 SGHRS, CDR2 YFSETQ. The CDR3 extends over 15 amino acids. With 1 base removed from V and 5 bases from J, the gap between germline ends came to 15 bases. The CDR3 bases are TGCGCCAGCAGCTTGTCGCGGGGATTGGGGGAGACCCAGTACTTC. Its protein product is CASSLSRGLGETQYF.

The V and J genes are TRBV2 and TRBJ2-2; D ambiguous. Trimming cost V 4 bases and J 2 bases, with 8 bases left between them. From germline, CDR1 is SNHLY and CDR2 FYNNEI. The CDR3 has 14 residues. This chain's CDR3 is CASSVNRNTGELFF. The CDR3, as DNA: TGTGCCAGCAGTGTCAACAGAAACACCGGGGAGCTGTTTTTT.